The 26 T cell receptor beta chains given below trace back to one sample, sequenced in a study of CD4 T cell repertoires in COVID-19. No culture step preceded sequencing of the ex vivo isolated memory T cells. TCRdb's copy holds only in-frame clones and misses some; the assay was immunoSEQ multiplex PCR. Among about 24,000 clones listed, about 93% were seen once. The starting material was circulating follicular helper CD4+ T cells (cTfh) from blood, obtained before the COVID-19 pandemic. These receptors all stem from a human donor who had COVID-19.

This chain joins TRBV9 and TRBJ2-1; possibly TRBD1 for D (5 bases). V was trimmed by 0 bases and J by 7 bases, leaving 23 bases between them. The CDR3 runs 18 residues. Looked up from germline, CDR1 is SGDLS and CDR2 is YYNGEE. The CDR3 loop reads CASSVGGRNWAPGNEQFF. CDR3 nucleotides: TGTGCCAGCAGCGTAGGGGGCCGAAACTGGGCCCCGGGTAATGAGCAGTTCTTC. Drawing the rest from reference TRBV9 and TRBJ2-1, the complete variable domain is DSGVTQTPKHLITATGQRVTLRCSPRSGDLSVYWYQQSLDQGLQFLIQYYNGEERAKGNILERFSAQQFPDLHSELNLSSLELGDSALYFCASSVGGRNWAPGNEQFFGPGTRLTVL.

The chain is built from TRBV27 and TRBJ1-2; TRBD1 matches at 10 bases. The germline V gene has CDR1 MNHEY and CDR2 SMNVEV (reference sequence). The CDR3 is 14 amino acids. V dropped 3 bases and J dropped 8; count of bases not matched to a gene: 6. CDR3 protein: CASSFTDRGGGYTF. The CDR3 DNA reads as TGTGCCAGCAGTTTTACGGACAGGGGGGGCGGCTACACCTTC.

This chain links TRBV5-1 with TRBJ1-1, with D uncertain. The CDR3 runs 13 residues. Trimming pared 0 bases from V and 6 bases from J, leaving 9 bases between. Germline V gives CDR1 SGHRS, CDR2 YFSETQ. CDR3 amino acids: CASSLAGVPEAFF. The CDR3 bases are TGCGCCAGCAGCTTGGCTGGAGTCCCTGAAGCTTTCTTT.

This chain uses TRBV5-1 with TRBJ2-6, with D perhaps TRBD1 (5 bases). Looked up from germline, CDR1 is SGHRS and CDR2 is YFSETQ. Trimming removed 0 bases from V and 4 bases from J, with 14 bases in between. This CDR3 comprises 17 residues. CDR3 bases: TGCGCCAGCAGCTTGGGCGCGTCTGGGGCCGGGGCCAACGTCCTGACTTTC. Its protein product is CASSLGASGAGANVLTF.

This sequence joins TRBV5-1 and TRBJ1-1, with a tentative D call TRBD1 (5 bases). The CDR3 runs 14 residues. Germline-derived CDR1 and CDR2 are SGHRS and YFSETQ. Trimming stripped 2 bases from V and 0 bases from J, with 8 bases between. CDR3 protein: CASSLPGVNTEAFF. The CDR3 region has the DNA TGCGCCAGCAGCTTACCGGGGGTGAACACTGAAGCTTTCTTT.

This clone was counted once. The rearrangement uses TRBV15 and TRBJ2-1; 10 bases are a match to TRBD2. Germline V CDR1 and CDR2: LNHNV, YYDKDF (reference sequence). The CDR3 totals 14 residues. Trimming at V came to 6 bases and at J to 10 bases, leaving 9 bases not matched to a gene. The CDR3 DNA sequence: TGTGCCACCAGGGAACTAGCGGGAAGGGGAGAGCAGTTCTTC. As protein: CATRELAGRGEQFF. Variable domain in full (rest from reference TRBV15 and TRBJ2-1): DAMVIQNPRYQVTQFGKPVTLSCSQTLNHNVMYWYQQKSSQAPKLLFHYYDKDFNNEADTPDNFQSRRPNTSFCFLDIRSPGLGDTAMYLCATRELAGRGEQFFGPGTRLTVL.

This chain connects TRBV7-2 to TRBJ2-7; D is unresolved. V was cut by 6 bases and J by 3 bases, with 12 bases left in between. The CDR3 contains 13 residues. CDR1 and CDR2 (germline): SGHTA, FQGNSA. In DNA form, the CDR3 reads TGTGCCAGCAGTCCTCTCCCCCTCTACGAGCAGTACTTC. Translating gives CASSPLPLYEQYF.

The chain uses TRBV19 and TRBJ2-7, with TRBD1 as a possible D gene (5 bases). CDR1 LNHDA and CDR2 SQIVND come from the germline V gene (reference sequence). The germline V and J ends were trimmed by 5 bases and 0 bases, with 11 bases remaining between them. The CDR3 is 14 amino acids. The CDR3 sequence: CASSAQGSSYEQYF. The CDR3 DNA is TGTGCCAGTAGTGCCCAGGGTTCCTCCTACGAGCAGTACTTC.

J is TRBJ1-5 and V is TRBV5-8, with a possible D match to TRBD1 (6 bases). CDR1 and CDR2 from the germline V gene are SGHTS and YDEGEE. The CDR3 consists of 18 residues. The V gene lost 2 bases and the J gene lost 2 bases, with 20 bases spanning the gap. DNA for the CDR3: TGTGCCAGCAGCTTACACCTTCGAGGGGGAAGGGGCAATCAGCCCCAGCATTTT. This gives the protein CASSLHLRGGRGNQPQHF.

This rearrangement joins TRBV10-3 to TRBJ2-5; 8 bases align to TRBD1. Germline loops: CDR1 ENHRY, CDR2 SYGVKD. V lost 5 bases, J lost 5 bases, and 4 bases stayed unmatched. This CDR3 spans 13 amino acids. This CDR3 is CAISRQGMETQYF. The DNA for the CDR3 is TGTGCCATCAGTCGACAGGGGATGGAGACCCAGTACTTC.

The chain uses TRBV19 and TRBJ2-3, with 7 nucleotides matching TRBD1. The length of the CDR3 is 14 residues. Looked up from germline, CDR1 is LNHDA and CDR2 is SQIVND (reference sequence). The J segment lost 3 bases and the V segment lost 5 bases, leaving 5 bases of the junction unmatched. The CDR3, as DNA: TGTGCCAGTAGTTCATTACAGGGGACAGATACGCAGTATTTT. Translated, it gives CASSSLQGTDTQYF.

The chain combines TRBV27 with TRBJ1-1; D might be TRBD1 (5 bases). Trimming pared 7 bases from V and 3 bases from J, leaving 12 bases between. Germline V lookup: CDR1 MNHEY, CDR2 SMNVEV (reference sequence). The CDR3 covers 13 residues. Here the CDR3 reads CASTRLGDTEAFF. DNA of the CDR3: TGTGCCAGCACTAGATTAGGGGACACTGAAGCTTTCTTT.

The V call is TRBV6-6, the J call TRBJ2-5; 8 bases are shared with TRBD1. Matching the DNA end better, TRBJ2-7 makes the J call doubtful. CDR3 length equals 13 residues. Germline-derived CDR1 and CDR2 are MNHNY and SVGAGI (reference sequence). The CDR3 spells CASSYPDRGEQYF. As DNA, the CDR3 is TGTGCCAGCAGTTACCCCGACAGGGGCGAGCAGTACTTC.

The chain carries TRBV5-4 and TRBJ2-7, with TRBD2 identical over 9 bases. V was clipped by 0 bases and J by 5 bases; unmatched bases: 6. This CDR3 comprises 15 residues. The germline V gene has CDR1 SGHNT and CDR2 YYREEE (reference sequence). The CDR3: CASSLEAGGQNEQYF. The CDR3 coding sequence is TGTGCCAGCAGCTTGGAGGCGGGGGGGCAGAACGAGCAGTACTTC.

The chain links TRBV7-9 to TRBJ1-1; D uncertain. In germline, CDR1 is SEHNR, CDR2 FQNEAQ (reference sequence). Between the trimmed V and J ends, which lost 5 bases and 5 bases, there was a span of 9 bases. The CDR3 is 12 residues long. CDR3: CASSLPRTEAFF. The CDR3 bases are TGTGCCAGCAGCCTCCCGAGGACTGAAGCTTTCTTT.

The chain carries TRBV27 and TRBJ1-3; D is ambiguous. There are 14 residues in the CDR3. Germline assignment: CDR1 MNHEY and CDR2 SMNVEV (reference sequence). Trimming took 3 bases from V and 0 from J, leaving 6 bases between them. The chain's CDR3 is CASSFSGSGNTIYF. The CDR3 coding sequence is TGTGCCAGCAGTTTTTCCGGCTCTGGAAACACCATATATTTT.

This clone was counted once. The chain links TRBV19 to TRBJ2-2, with 10 bases identical to TRBD2. Germline V gene lookup returns CDR1 LNHDA and CDR2 SQIVND (reference sequence). This CDR3 contains 15 residues. J was trimmed by 7 bases and V by 2 bases; bases with no gene match: 4. The CDR3 loop reads CASSILAGENGELFF. As DNA, the CDR3 is TGTGCCAGTAGTATACTAGCGGGAGAAAACGGGGAGCTGTTTTTT.

J is TRBJ1-2 and V is TRBV4-1, with D perhaps matching TRBD1 (5 bases). The germline CDR1 and CDR2 sequences are MGHRA and YSYEKL. V lost 0 bases and J lost 0, with 11 bases in between. This CDR3 spans 16 amino acids. Here the CDR3 DNA reads TGCGCCAGCAGCCAAGATAGACAGAGGACTAACTATGGCTACACCTTC. Protein: CASSQDRQRTNYGYTF.

This chain uses TRBV5-1 with TRBJ2-3, with 12 bases lining up with TRBD2. This CDR3 has 17 amino acids. V shed 3 bases, J shed 4 bases, and the junction held 9 bases outside the gene matches. In germline, CDR1 is SGHRS, CDR2 YFSETQ. The CDR3 protein is CASSSMLAGGSADTQYF. The CDR3 nucleotides are TGCGCCAGCAGCTCGATGCTAGCGGGAGGGAGTGCAGATACGCAGTATTTT.

The rearrangement uses TRBV11-2 and TRBJ2-7; 7 bases fit TRBD2. Germline CDR1 reads SGHAT; CDR2 reads FQNNGV. The CDR3 has 15 residues. Trimming took 0 bases from V and 0 from J; bases not matched to a gene: 2. In DNA form, the CDR3 reads TGTGCCAGCAGCTTAGAGGCGGGGGTCTCCTACGAGCAGTACTTC. Translated: CASSLEAGVSYEQYF. The variable domain in full, with the rest retrieved from reference TRBV11-2 and TRBJ2-7, is EAGVAQSPRYKIIEKRQSVAFWCNPISGHATLYWYQQILGQGPKLLIQFQNNGVVDDSQLPKDRFSAERLKGVDSTLKIQPAKLEDSAVYLCASSLEAGVSYEQYFGPGTRLTVT.

This chain uses TRBV18 with TRBJ2-7; maybe TRBD2 (5 bases). V was cut by 6 bases and J by 2 bases, with 17 bases left in between. The CDR3 has 15 residues. From germline, CDR1 is KGHSH and CDR2 LQKENI. The CDR3 region has the DNA TGTGCCAGCTCTCTCGCCGGAGGTGGGACCTACGAGCAGTACTTC. Protein sequence: CASSLAGGGTYEQYF.

The chain uses TRBV10-3 and TRBJ1-5; a possible D gene is TRBD1 (6 bases). The germline V gene encodes CDR1 ENHRY and CDR2 SYGVKD. This CDR3 region has 15 residues. V was trimmed by 2 bases and J by 3 bases, leaving 11 bases between them. The CDR3 sequence is CAISEDGQLNQPQHF. The CDR3 DNA reads TGTGCCATCAGTGAGGACGGACAGCTCAATCAGCCCCAGCATTTT.

This clone has only a few counts. V is TRBV7-2 and J is TRBJ2-2; no definite D call. Trimming left V 5 bases short and J 3 bases short, with 7 bases between. CDR1 and CDR2 (germline): SGHTA, FQGNSA. The CDR3 length is 13 residues. CDR3 bases: TGTGCCAGCAGCCGAGATTACACCGGGGAGCTGTTTTTT. As protein: CASSRDYTGELFF.

This chain connects TRBV19 to TRBJ1-5; D gene uncertain. Germline-derived CDR1 and CDR2 are LNHDA and SQIVND (reference sequence). V shed 3 bases and J shed 6 bases, with 9 bases lying between them. The CDR3 is 13 amino acids. The CDR3 loop is CASSIEAAQPQHF. CDR3 DNA sequence: TGTGCCAGTAGTATCGAGGCTGCTCAGCCCCAGCATTTT. Based on the CDR3 plus reference TRBV19 and TRBJ1-5, the full variable domain is DGGITQSPKYLFRKEGQNVTLSCEQNLNHDAMYWYRQDPGQGLRLIYYSQIVNDFQKGDIAEGYSVSREKKESFPLTVTSAQKNPTAFYLCASSIEAAQPQHFGDGTRLSIL.

The sample holds one count of this clone. The chain has TRBV5-1 and TRBJ2-7, with a weak D call TRBD2 (5 bases). CDR1 is SGHRS, CDR2 YFSETQ, per germline. Trimming left V 0 bases short and J 0 bases short, with 13 bases between. This CDR3 spans 16 amino acids. The CDR3 is CASSLGRSPSSYEQYF. The CDR3 nucleotides are TGCGCCAGCAGCTTGGGGAGGTCCCCCTCCTCCTACGAGCAGTACTTC.

The gene calls are TRBV30 and TRBJ2-1, with TRBD2 matching over 13 bases. Germline V gene sequence: CDR1 GTSNPN, CDR2 SVGIG (reference sequence). V lost 2 bases, J lost 7 bases, and 14 bases stayed unmatched. The CDR3 has 18 amino acids. The CDR3 reads CAWSRLRGLAGIRNEQFF. CDR3 nucleotide sequence: TGTGCCTGGAGTAGATTAAGGGGACTAGCGGGAATAAGAAATGAGCAGTTCTTC.